This T cell receptor (beta chain) was captured in a study of cytomegalovirus exposure and HLA in healthy donors. Study as a whole: Out of 170 million or so T cells, an earlier analysis found about 100 million unique TCR beta sequences in total. Study results and limitations: Later, an analysis found that common viral pathogens appeared to be linked with several of the most significant clusters. In a later analysis, TCR association rates varied by HLA locus: DRB1 most, HLA-C fewest. Presence/absence analyses took donor sequencing depth as roughly uniform.

With regard to this clone: Antigen: not known.

It was with 60 Vbeta and 13 Jbeta primers that the PCR ran. The protocol was immunoSEQ multiplex PCR, while the TCRdb copy is restricted to in-frame clones and leaves out a portion. The sample holds roughly 100,000 clones, 70% seen once. CDR1 is SGDLS, CDR2 YYNGEE, per germline. The V end lost 1 base, the J end lost 5 bases, and 10 bases lay between the germline ends. The length of the CDR3 is 13 residues. The receptor's source is a woman between 45 and 60 years old in good health and CMV-seropositive. The sequencing sample was made of PBMCs. The genes are TRBV9 and TRBJ2-7; no definite D call. The CDR3 DNA follows: TGTGCCAGCAGCGTAAGCCCTCGGGACGAGCAGTACTTC. Translating it yields CASSVSPRDEQYF.